This TCR beta chain was observed in a study of cytomegalovirus exposure and HLA in healthy donors. Study details: In terms of ancestry, the Caucasian-associated cluster contained 80% to 90% of the 398 genotyped donors.

In the case of this clone: The antigen is not known.

Broader study findings: Cytomegalovirus association was listed for approximately 150 TCR beta chains. With DRB1 most and HLA-C fewest, TCR association rates differed between HLA loci in a later analysis.

Germline V gives CDR1 SGDLS, CDR2 YYNGEE. CDR3 length equals 15 residues. V lost 0 bases to trimming and J lost 0 bases, with 4 bases between them. The PCR employed 60 Vbeta primers together with 13 Jbeta primers. The table came from immunoSEQ multiplex PCR; TCRdb's copy has only in-frame clones and leaves some out. The sample contains some 45,000 clones, about 78% of which appear only once. Sequencing was done on a sample of PBMCs. The clonotype originates from a woman aged 25 to 39 in good health and CMV-seronegative. The chain joins TRBV9 to TRBJ2-6, with no clear D. The CDR3 DNA sequence: TGTGCCAGCAGCGTAGGGAGCTCTGGGGCCAACGTCCTGACTTTC. This encodes CASSVGSSGANVLTF.